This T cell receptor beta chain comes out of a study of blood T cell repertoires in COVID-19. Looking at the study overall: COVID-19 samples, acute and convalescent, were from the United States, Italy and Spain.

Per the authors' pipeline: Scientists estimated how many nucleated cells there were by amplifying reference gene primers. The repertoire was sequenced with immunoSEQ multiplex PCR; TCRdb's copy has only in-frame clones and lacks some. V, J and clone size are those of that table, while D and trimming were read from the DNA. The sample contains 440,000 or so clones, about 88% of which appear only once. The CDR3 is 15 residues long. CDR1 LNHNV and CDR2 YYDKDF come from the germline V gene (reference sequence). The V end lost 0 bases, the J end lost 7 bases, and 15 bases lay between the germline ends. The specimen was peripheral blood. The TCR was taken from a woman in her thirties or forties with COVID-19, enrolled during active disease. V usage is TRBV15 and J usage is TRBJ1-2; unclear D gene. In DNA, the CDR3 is TGTGCCACCAGCAGAGATTTGGAGGGTTCGTTTGGCTACACCTTC. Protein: CATSRDLEGSFGYTF.